The present T cell receptor (beta chain) was sequenced within a study of PD-1 blockade in classical Hodgkin lymphoma. The study's findings and limits: Lower baseline TCR diversity was reported for newly diagnosed patients than for healthy donors. Reasons behind the repertoire differences stay unclear, perhaps disease activity or earlier therapy.

This table comes from immunoSEQ multiplex PCR, and its TCRdb copy is limited to in-frame clones, with some not included. The profile covers about 7,100 clones, with 60% to 85% appearing a single time and roughly 8.3% taken by the ten largest. Documented time point: newly diagnosed, previously untreated cHL patient sample. Serving as comparison were PBMCs from newly diagnosed, untreated classical Hodgkin lymphoma, which were sequenced alongside the relapsed/refractory trial patients. This clone was seen a handful of times. Its target is not known. Material for sequencing was peripheral blood mononuclear cells (PBMCs). The clonotype originates from a human donor with classical Hodgkin lymphoma.

The CDR3 reads CAISEPSQGPDTQYF. DNA for the CDR3: TGTGCCATCAGTGAGCCCAGCCAGGGCCCAGATACGCAGTATTTT. The genes are TRBV10-3 and TRBJ2-3; possible D gene TRBD1, 5 bases. Per germline, CDR1 ENHRY and CDR2 SYGVKD. Trimming shortened V by 2 bases and J by 4 bases, and 13 bases separated the two germline ends. The CDR3 runs to 15 residues.